This TCR beta chain comes out of a study of T cell responses to AZD1222 COVID-19 vaccine. Second doses at about 4 or about 12 weeks were pooled. Sequenced by immunoSEQ multiplex PCR; TCRdb stores in-frame clones only, minus some. The data contain 250,000 to 300,000 clones, almost 95% of them seen just once; the ten biggest clones take up 0.55%. Trimming cost V 5 bases and J 10 bases; bases outside gene matches: 9. Germline values: CDR1 MNHEY, CDR2 SVGEGT. The CDR3 has 15 residues. In regard to this clone: What it recognizes is unknown.

Study-wide results and limits: At study baseline, merely several AZD1222 recipients were seropositive.

V gene TRBV6-2 or TRBV6-3 combines with J gene TRBJ1-6; 9 nucleotides align to TRBD1. This clonotype was sampled from an adult who received the AZD1222 COVID-19 vaccine. The material was peripheral blood, obtained 28 days after the second AZD1222 dose. The CDR3 nucleotides are TGTGCCAGCAGTCGATACAGGGGGCTGGAGTCACCCCTCCACTTT. It translates to CASSRYRGLESPLHF.